Below, one TCR beta chain is given with its context. This specimen belongs to a study of blood T cell repertoires in COVID-19. Germline V CDR1 and CDR2: MNHNY, SVGAGI (reference sequence). The CDR3 runs to 16 residues. V was trimmed by 6 bases and J by 0 bases, leaving 12 bases between them. Libraries were prepared by immunoSEQ multiplex PCR; TCRdb keeps only in-frame clonotypes and omits some of them. The sample yields approximately 190,000 clones, roughly 82% seen once. The specimen was peripheral blood. The clonotype was recovered from a woman aged 60 to 75 with COVID-19, enrolled during active disease. The chain couples TRBV6-6 to TRBJ2-6; D remains ambiguous. CDR3 residues: CASSLLESSGANVLTF. The CDR3 nucleotides are TGTGCCAGCAGCCTACTCGAAAGCTCTGGGGCCAACGTCCTGACTTTC.